This T cell receptor (beta chain) was documented in a study of control samples from healthy donors and cancer patients. The CDR3 is 13 residues long. The ends were cut back, 5 bases at V and 5 bases at J, with 10 bases in the middle. Here immunoSEQ multiplex PCR was the method, and the copy in TCRdb shows in-frame clones only, minus some. The sample includes fewer than 200,000 clones, around nine tenths seen only once; the top ten take around 1.4%. Sequencing used blood. V usage is TRBV12-3 or TRBV12-4 and J usage is TRBJ1-5; unclear D gene. This TCR came from a man between 25 and 39 years old in good health. The CDR3 nucleotides read TGTGCCAGCAGTGCCGGCAAATATCAGCCCCAGCATTTT. Translated: CASSAGKYQPQHF.